A single sample gave rise to the 4 T cell receptor beta chains below, sequenced in a study of beta chain features in type 1 diabetes listed by TCRdb under 2018. Library method: the immunoSEQ multiplex PCR assay. The entire isolated RNA was reverse transcribed using the High Capacity cDNA Reverse Transcription Kit, and thus expressed TCRB transcripts were sequenced. Entries here come from immuneACCESS through TCRdb and include only in-frame sequences with V and J called. Some clones fail to appear in such tables; in the studies checked, an unresolved V gene covers under half of the shortfall, and the cause of the remainder is unknown. The sample records 810,000 or so clones, 17% of which are singletons. The top ten hold 0.02% to 0.025% of the sample. Sequenced sample: naive CD4+ T cells from blood. Reading the label with the study, this specimen's cell subset or site is: true naive CD4+ T cells. Receptor source: a woman aged 18-30 years in good health.

This clone was counted a few times. This rearrangement joins TRBV6-5 to TRBJ1-6, with D possibly being TRBD1 (5 bases). Trimming took 5 bases from V and 8 from J, leaving 10 bases between them. The germline V gene encodes CDR1 MNHEY and CDR2 SVGAGI. The CDR3 runs to 13 residues. The CDR3 nucleotides are TGTGCCAGCAGTACAAAAGGGGATTCACCCCTCCACTTT. Residues: CASSTKGDSPLHF.

This rearrangement joins TRBV5-6 to TRBJ2-3, with D possibly being TRBD2 (5 bases). Between the trimmed V and J ends, which lost 2 bases and 3 bases, there was a span of 16 bases. This CDR3 has 16 amino acids. Germline V gives CDR1 SGHDT, CDR2 YYEEEE. CDR3 residues: CASSFRGITGTDTQYF. CDR3 DNA sequence: TGTGCCAGCAGCTTCCGGGGAATAACCGGGACAGATACGCAGTATTTT.

V usage is TRBV7-9 and J usage is TRBJ2-7, with D possibly TRBD2 on 5 matching bases. Germline values: CDR1 SEHNR, CDR2 FQNEAQ (reference sequence). The CDR3 covers 16 residues. V dropped 1 base and J dropped 4 bases, with 17 bases sitting between them. DNA for the CDR3: TGTGCCAGCAGCTTAGGGACTTCCCTGTCGGGTTACGAGCAGTACTTC. Its translation is CASSLGTSLSGYEQYF.

This clone occurred a few times. The CDR3 reads CATSTLRFGIGNTIYF. The CDR3 nucleotides are TGTGCCACCAGCACGTTACGATTTGGGATTGGAAACACCATATATTTT. V and J are TRBV15 and TRBJ1-3; D is uncertain. The germline V gene has CDR1 LNHNV and CDR2 YYDKDF (reference sequence). V gave up 4 bases and J gave up 3 bases, with 16 bases separating them. This CDR3 spans 16 amino acids.